One sample yielded the 18 T cell receptor beta chains listed below, sequenced in a study of CD8 T cells in Susac syndrome. An amount of RNA that ranged from roughly 0.5 to 1 ug was reverse transcribed with random hexamers. A single record per CDR3 protein comes from TCRdb applying MiXCR to the immunoSEQ multiplex PCR reads. The repertoire has around 79,000 distinct CDR3 sequences, 94% of them found once; the top ten carry 0.52%. Sequencing input: CD8+ T cells from PBMCs. The receptors were gathered from a human donor with Susac syndrome.

This clonotype showed up just a few times. The gene calls are TRBV7-9 and TRBJ2-5; D uncertain. Germline V gene sequence: CDR1 SEHNR, CDR2 FQNEAQ (reference sequence). V lost 3 bases and J 4 bases, leaving 6 bases between the germline ends. This CDR3 comprises 12 residues. The CDR3 reads CASSLGSETQYF. The CDR3 DNA follows: TGTGCCAGCAGCTTGGGGTCAGAGACCCAGTACTTC.

The CDR3 loop is CASGRLDEQYF. CDR3 DNA sequence: TGTGCCAGCGGTCGTTTGGACGAGCAGTACTTC. The chain employs TRBV9 and TRBJ2-7; D gene uncertain. The CDR3 loop spans 11 amino acids. Trimming took 7 bases from V and 5 from J, leaving 10 bases between them. Germline CDR1 is SGDLS and CDR2 is YYNGEE.

V is TRBV7-9 and J is TRBJ2-7; 8 positions agree with TRBD1. The germline CDR1 and CDR2 sequences are SEHNR and FQNEAQ (reference sequence). Trimming took 2 bases from V and 3 from J; bases not matched to a gene: 6. The CDR3 length is 15 residues. The CDR3 DNA reads as TGTGCCAGCAGCTTAAGGACAGGGACCGACTACGAGCAGTACTTC. This gives the protein CASSLRTGTDYEQYF.

V usage is TRBV20-1 and J usage is TRBJ2-7; no reliable D call. Trimming shortened V by 6 bases and J by 0 bases, and 12 bases separated the two germline ends. CDR1 and CDR2 from the germline V gene are DFQATT and SNEGSKA (reference sequence). The CDR3 has 13 amino acids. This chain's CDR3 is CSAIWTDSYEQYF. CDR3 bases: TGCAGTGCCATTTGGACGGACTCCTACGAGCAGTACTTC.

This chain links TRBV2 with TRBJ2-7; D not resolved. This CDR3 spans 14 amino acids. V lost 2 bases and J lost 2, with 10 bases in between. Germline V gives CDR1 SNHLY, CDR2 FYNNEI. CDR3 nucleotides: TGTGCCAGCAGTGAAACGGACGGAACCTACGAGCAGTACTTC. The encoded protein is CASSETDGTYEQYF.

CDR3 sequence (DNA): TGTGCCAGCAGCAGACGACTAGCGGGGAGGGAGACCCAGTACTTC. Encoded protein: CASSRRLAGRETQYF. The rearrangement uses TRBV7-8 and TRBJ2-5; 11 bases match TRBD2. Germline V CDR1 and CDR2: SGHVS, FQNEAQ. The trim removed 5 bases at V and 5 bases at J, leaving 7 bases unmatched. The length of the CDR3 is 15 residues.

This sequence joins TRBV19 and TRBJ2-3; 11 bases align to TRBD2. V lost 3 bases to trimming and J lost 5 bases; unmatched junction nucleotides: 16. The CDR3 covers 19 residues. Looked up from germline, CDR1 is LNHDA and CDR2 is SQIVND (reference sequence). CDR3 sequence (DNA): TGTGCCAGTAGTATTGACGGGTTTGGGACTAGCGGCGAGGGAGATACGCAGTATTTT. This encodes CASSIDGFGTSGEGDTQYF.

The gene calls are TRBV9 and TRBJ2-5, with D perhaps TRBD2 (6 bases). V was pared by 0 bases and J by 6 bases, with 9 bases between. Germline-derived CDR1 and CDR2 are SGDLS and YYNGEE. This CDR3 has 13 amino acids. The chain's CDR3 is CASSVGGEQTQYF. The CDR3 DNA follows: TGTGCCAGCAGCGTAGGGGGGGAGCAGACCCAGTACTTC. The full variable domain, its missing parts supplied by reference TRBV9 and TRBJ2-5, is DSGVTQTPKHLITATGQRVTLRCSPRSGDLSVYWYQQSLDQGLQFLIQYYNGEERAKGNILERFSAQQFPDLHSELNLSSLELGDSALYFCASSVGGEQTQYFGPGTRLLVL.

The rearrangement links TRBV9 to TRBJ1-1; tentatively, D is TRBD1 (5 bases). Trimming took off 1 base at V and 10 bases at J, with 17 bases between the two ends. This CDR3 spans 14 amino acids. CDR1 and CDR2 (germline): SGDLS, YYNGEE. CDR3 sequence (DNA): TGTGCCAGCAGCGTATCCCTAGAGGGGCCAACAGCTTTCTTT. Translating gives CASSVSLEGPTAFF.

For the CDR3, the DNA is TGTGCCAGTAGTATAGAGCATTTTGGCTACACCTTC. It specifies CASSIEHFGYTF. The chain couples TRBV19 to TRBJ1-2; unclear D gene. The germline gives CDR1 LNHDA, CDR2 SQIVND (reference sequence). The CDR3 extends over 12 amino acids. The germline V and J ends were trimmed by 0 bases and 7 bases, with 6 bases remaining between them. The entire variable domain, with the rest obtained from reference TRBV19 and TRBJ1-2, is as follows: DGGITQSPKYLFRKEGQNVTLSCEQNLNHDAMYWYRQDPGQGLRLIYYSQIVNDFQKGDIAEGYSVSREKKESFPLTVTSAQKNPTAFYLCASSIEHFGYTFGSGTRLTVV.

V gene TRBV7-9 combines with J gene TRBJ1-5; the D gene is possibly TRBD1 (5 bases). The CDR3 sequence is 15 residues long. V was pared by 5 bases and J by 3 bases, with 14 bases between. CDR1 SEHNR and CDR2 FQNEAQ come from the germline V gene (reference sequence). This CDR3 reads CASSPPGPDNQPQHF. For the CDR3, the DNA is TGTGCCAGCAGCCCCCCGGGGCCTGACAATCAGCCCCAGCATTTT. The full variable domain, with the rest looked up from reference TRBV7-9 and TRBJ1-5, is DTGVSQNPRHKITKRGQNVTFRCDPISEHNRLYWYRQTLGQGPEFLTYFQNEAQLEKSRLLSDRFSAERPKGSFSTLEIQRTEQGDSAMYLCASSPPGPDNQPQHFGDGTRLSIL.

This rearrangement joins TRBV7-9 to TRBJ2-7; 8 positions agree with TRBD1. Trimming removed 6 bases from V and 4 bases from J; junction bases left unmatched: 14. Per germline, CDR1 SEHNR and CDR2 FQNEAQ (reference sequence). This CDR3 is built from 16 residues. CDR3 sequence (DNA): TGTGCCAGCAGGGAGGACAGGGCCAAAGGAACTTACGAGCAGTACTTC. This translates into CASREDRAKGTYEQYF.

This clonotype was detected only once. This sequence joins TRBV12-3 or TRBV12-4 and TRBJ2-3; D might be TRBD2 (6 bases). The V gene lost 8 bases and the J gene lost 0 bases, with 9 bases spanning the gap. The CDR3 covers 13 residues. CDR3 region: CASLGTSTDTQYF. For the CDR3, the DNA is TGTGCCAGCCTCGGGACTAGCACAGATACGCAGTATTTT.

The chain links TRBV11-2 to TRBJ2-6; 12 nucleotides agree with TRBD2. The CDR3 covers 17 residues. Unmatched junction bases numbered 4, after V lost 7 bases and J lost 0 bases. The germline gives CDR1 SGHAT, CDR2 FQNNGV. CDR3 loop: CASTPGLAGSGANVLTF. CDR3 DNA sequence: TGTGCCAGCACCCCGGGACTAGCGGGCTCTGGGGCCAACGTCCTGACTTTC.

V is TRBV7-8 and J is TRBJ2-3; the D gene is possibly TRBD1 (6 bases). The CDR3 totals 16 residues. Trimming took 3 bases from V and 5 from J, leaving 18 bases between them. Germline CDR1 is SGHVS and CDR2 is FQNEAQ. The CDR3: CASSLNRVKLGDTQYF. The CDR3 nucleotides read TGTGCCAGCAGCTTGAACAGGGTGAAGTTGGGAGATACGCAGTATTTT.

The chain recombines TRBV24-1 with TRBJ2-1, with TRBD1 identical over 9 bases. This CDR3 has 14 residues. Germline CDR1 is KGHDR and CDR2 is SFDVKD. Trimming took 4 bases from V and 6 from J; bases not matched to a gene: 3. The CDR3, as DNA: TGTGCCACCAGTGACCCGGACAGGGGCAATGAGCAGTTCTTC. Translation gives CATSDPDRGNEQFF.

The chain is built from TRBV7-9 and TRBJ2-7; D is perhaps TRBD1 (5 bases). The CDR3 is 16 residues long. V lost 4 bases and J lost 0, with 16 bases in between. Per the germline V gene, CDR1 is SEHNR and CDR2 is FQNEAQ (reference sequence). The CDR3 spells CASSSSALGRSYEQYF. In DNA, the CDR3 is TGTGCCAGCAGCTCGAGCGCGTTGGGGCGCTCCTACGAGCAGTACTTC.

The chain carries TRBV12-3 or TRBV12-4 and TRBJ2-3, with 13 bases matching TRBD2. This CDR3 spans 16 amino acids. The ends lost 6 bases at V and 7 bases at J; junction bases unmatched: 10. CDR3 DNA: TGTGCCAGCAGCACGACTAGCGGGGGGCCCCCATATACGCAGTATTTT. It encodes CASSTTSGGPPYTQYF.